Listed here are 20 T cell receptor beta chains from one sample, sequenced in a study of T cells after yellow fever vaccination. MiXCR was run by TCRdb on the 5' RACE reads, yielding one entry per CDR3 protein. The repertoire includes 250,000 to 400,000 distinct CDR3 sequences, roughly 4.3% of them detected once, and around 23% sits in the top ten. The material was PBMCs, obtained 5 days after the yellow fever booster vaccination. The receptors were sampled from a man aged 18 to 30 who received the YFV17D yellow fever vaccine.

This clonotype has at least ten counts. This chain uses TRBV15 with TRBJ2-5; TRBD2 aligns across 13 bases. The V gene's germline CDR1 is LNHNV and CDR2 YYDKDF (reference sequence). Trimming cost V 8 bases and J 4 bases; bases outside gene matches: 7. The length of the CDR3 is 15 residues. The CDR3 nucleotides are TGTGCCACCTTACCTTGGACTAGCGGGGGAGAGACCCAGTACTTC. This codes for CATLPWTSGGETQYF.

This clonotype was counted ten times or more. The V and J genes are TRBV6-2 or TRBV6-3 and TRBJ1-5; no clear D. Trimming took 0 bases from V and 1 from J, leaving 7 bases between them. The germline CDR1 and CDR2 sequences are MNHEY and SVGEGT. The length of the CDR3 is 15 residues. The CDR3 loop reads CASSYSAGSNQPQHF. Written as DNA, the CDR3 is TGTGCCAGCAGTTACTCTGCCGGAAGCAATCAGCCCCAGCATTTT.

This clonotype was seen only a few times. The chain carries TRBV2 and TRBJ2-5; weak D call: TRBD1 (6 bases). Germline CDR1 is SNHLY and CDR2 is FYNNEI. Trimming shortened V by 3 bases and J by 4 bases, and 15 bases separated the two germline ends. CDR3 size: 15 residues. CDR3 sequence (DNA): TGTGCCAGCAGTGATGGGGGCCTTGGTTTAGAGACCCAGTACTTC. This encodes CASSDGGLGLETQYF. Supplemented by reference TRBV2 and TRBJ2-5, the full variable domain reads EPEVTQTPSHQVTQMGQEVILRCVPISNHLYFYWYRQILGQKVEFLVSFYNNEISEKSEIFDDQFSVERPDGSNFTLKIRSTKLEDSAMYFCASSDGGLGLETQYFGPGTRLLVL.

The chain joins TRBV12-3 or TRBV12-4 to TRBJ2-6, with D maybe TRBD1 (6 bases). This CDR3 has 18 residues. Trimming took 3 bases from V and 1 from J, leaving 16 bases between them. Here the CDR3 reads CASSFFGRGISGANVLTF. Written as DNA, the CDR3 is TGTGCCAGCAGTTTTTTCGGCAGGGGCATTTCTGGGGCCAACGTCCTGACTTTC.

A few counts support this clonotype. The chain joins TRBV6-2 or TRBV6-3 to TRBJ2-7; 8 positions agree with TRBD1. The CDR3 is made up of 14 amino acids. Germline CDR1 and CDR2: MNHEY and SVGEGT. V trimming: 2 bases; J trimming: 3 bases; junction bases outside the gene matches: 3. CDR3 coding DNA: TGTGCCAGCAGTTACCGACAGGGGCACTACGAGCAGTACGTC. It translates to CASSYRQGHYEQYV.

This clonotype was counted a few times. J is TRBJ2-7 and V is TRBV18; either TRBD1 or TRBD2 may supply D (5 bases each). Looked up from germline, CDR1 is KGHSH and CDR2 is LQKENI. Trimming stripped 5 bases from V and 2 bases from J, with 22 bases between. The CDR3 runs 17 residues. CDR3 bases: TGTGCCAGCTCAAATCGGGGACCGACAAAGATAACCTACGAGCAGTACTTC. Residues: CASSNRGPTKITYEQYF.

This clonotype was counted a few times. The chain uses TRBV6-5 and TRBJ1-3; D ambiguous. Germline V CDR1 and CDR2: MNHEY, SVGAGI. Trimming cost V 6 bases and J 3 bases, with 9 bases left between them. CDR3 length: 13 amino acids. The CDR3 DNA sequence: TGTGCCAGCAGCATGGGGTTTGGAAACACCATATATTTT. Amino acid sequence: CASSMGFGNTIYF.

The chain combines TRBV12-3 or TRBV12-4 with TRBJ1-1; D is perhaps TRBD1 (5 bases). CDR3 size: 14 residues. V was trimmed by 6 bases and J by 2 bases, leaving 13 bases between them. The CDR3 coding sequence is TGTGCCAGCAGCCCGGGACCGGTAAACACTGAAGCTTTCTTT. It encodes CASSPGPVNTEAFF.

The table lists this clonotype with a few counts. V gene TRBV7-2 combines with J gene TRBJ1-1; D might be TRBD1 (5 bases). V shed 4 bases and J shed 11 bases, with 20 bases lying between them. The germline CDR1 and CDR2 sequences are SGHTA and FQGNSA. This CDR3 contains 14 residues. The DNA for the CDR3 is TGTGCCAGCAGCTCCTCGGGTGTGGGGGGATGGGCTTTCTTT. Translating it yields CASSSSGVGGWAFF.

This rearrangement joins TRBV3-1 to TRBJ2-5; 10 positions agree with TRBD2. V lost 2 bases and J lost 5; bases outside the gene matches: 17. Per the germline V gene, CDR1 is LGHDT and CDR2 is YNNKEL (reference sequence). The CDR3 covers 19 residues. The CDR3 loop reads CASSQTLSAQAGGLETQYF. The CDR3 DNA reads TGTGCCAGCAGCCAAACCCTGTCGGCCCAAGCGGGGGGGCTGGAGACCCAGTACTTC.

The J gene is TRBJ1-5, the V gene TRBV5-5, with 7 bases matching TRBD1. Germline trimming cut 4 bases from V and 9 bases from J; bases unmatched to any gene: 10. CDR3 size: 14 residues. CDR1 and CDR2 from the germline V gene are SGHKS and YYEKEE (reference sequence). The CDR3 sequence: CASSTGQAPGPQHF. Written as DNA, the CDR3 is TGTGCCAGCAGCACCGGACAGGCCCCTGGGCCCCAGCATTTT.

The V and J genes are TRBV7-2 and TRBJ2-2; TRBD2 aligns across 9 bases. CDR1 and CDR2 from the germline V gene are SGHTA and FQGNSA. The CDR3 length is 22 residues. The V segment lost 5 bases and the J segment 4 bases; nucleotides outside the gene matches: 26. The CDR3 region is CASSDKTVGISGGSWLTGELFF. The CDR3 bases are TGTGCCAGCAGCGATAAGACCGTCGGGATTAGCGGGGGCTCGTGGCTCACCGGGGAGCTGTTTTTT.

This clonotype was seen ten or more times. DNA for the CDR3: TGTGCCAGCAGCTTGTCGGACGGCGGGGAGCTGTTTTTT. As protein: CASSLSDGGELFF. The genes are TRBV11-3 and TRBJ2-2; no firm D call. Per the germline V gene, CDR1 is SGHNT and CDR2 is YENEEA. V dropped 3 bases and J dropped 7 bases, with 9 bases sitting between them. This CDR3 contains 13 residues.

V is TRBV7-2 and J is TRBJ1-2, with TRBD1 as a possible D gene (6 bases). The V end lost 0 bases, the J end lost 1 base, and 9 bases lay between the germline ends. The CDR3 totals 15 residues. Germline V CDR1 and CDR2: SGHTA, FQGNSA. As DNA, the CDR3 is TGTGCCAGCAGCTTAGCCACAGGGAGTAACTATGGCTACACCTTC. It codes for CASSLATGSNYGYTF.

The sample holds a few counts of this clonotype. The rearrangement joins TRBV30 to TRBJ2-3, with D perhaps assigned TRBD1 or TRBD2 (5 bases each). Trimming took off 0 bases at V and 5 bases at J, with 21 bases between the two ends. Germline V gene lookup returns CDR1 GTSNPN and CDR2 SVGIG (reference sequence). The CDR3 extends over 17 amino acids. The CDR3 DNA follows: TGTGCCTGGAGTGTAACTCGGGGCAGAGAGTTTAGAGATACGCAGTATTTT. Its protein is CAWSVTRGREFRDTQYF.

This clonotype came up a few times. This sequence joins TRBV29-1 and TRBJ2-1, with TRBD1 identical over 7 bases. The CDR3 spans 11 residues. J was trimmed by 4 bases and V by 8 bases; bases with no gene match: 2. CDR1 is SQVTM and CDR2 is ANQGSEA in the germline V gene. The CDR3 sequence: CSMDRYNEQFF. The CDR3 DNA sequence: TGCAGCATGGACAGGTACAATGAGCAGTTCTTC.

The chain joins TRBV6-1 to TRBJ2-7, with D tentatively TRBD1 or TRBD2 (5 bases each). Germline values: CDR1 MNHNS, CDR2 SASEGT. CDR3 size: 13 residues. Trimming removed 7 bases at V and 4 bases at J, with 14 bases between. The CDR3 here is CASTEGPLYEQYV. CDR3 DNA: TGTGCCAGCACCGAGGGACCCCTATACGAGCAGTACGTC.

The chain combines TRBV2 with TRBJ2-3; D may be TRBD2 (5 bases). CDR1 and CDR2 from the germline V gene are SNHLY and FYNNEI. This CDR3 region has 13 residues. V was trimmed by 8 bases and J by 0 bases, leaving 9 bases between them. The CDR3 bases are TGTGCCAGCGGAGGCAGAAGCACAGATACGCAGTATTTT. As protein: CASGGRSTDTQYF. The full variable domain, in which reference TRBV2 and TRBJ2-3 provide the parts outside the CDR3, is EPEVTQTPSHQVTQMGQEVILRCVPISNHLYFYWYRQILGQKVEFLVSFYNNEISEKSEIFDDQFSVERPDGSNFTLKIRSTKLEDSAMYFCASGGRSTDTQYFGPGTRLTVL.

This clonotype was found a few times. This chain links TRBV6-1 with TRBJ2-3; D unresolved. The CDR3 is made up of 13 amino acids. The V gene lost 2 bases and the J gene lost 6 bases, with 9 bases spanning the gap. CDR1 and CDR2 (germline): MNHNS, SASEGT. Here the CDR3 DNA reads TGTGCCAGCAGTGAAACTGGTCCGGATACGCAGTATTTT. Translated: CASSETGPDTQYF.

This clonotype was counted a few times. The V call is TRBV6-5, the J call TRBJ2-1; the D gene is possibly TRBD1 (6 bases). Per germline, CDR1 MNHEY and CDR2 SVGAGI. Trimming took off 7 bases at V and 1 base at J, with 14 bases between the two ends. The CDR3 extends over 15 amino acids. The CDR3 loop is CASTPGAASYNEQFF. The CDR3 region has the DNA TGTGCCAGCACCCCAGGGGCGGCATCCTACAATGAGCAGTTCTTC.